These 19 T cell receptor beta chains share one sample of origin, sequenced in a study of T cells in Graves' hyperthyroidism and ophthalmopathy. The TCR beta CDR3 regions underwent amplification using RNA transcripts as the source. RT-PCR in the first round (using the HTBI primer set) targeted the TCR CDR3. TCRdb analysed the multiplex PCR reads with MiXCR anew, one entry per CDR3 protein. The sample contains approximately 560,000 distinct CDR3 sequences, about half of which appear only once. Material: peripheral blood or thyroid tissue (not recorded which). The receptors here all came from a woman aged 18-29 years with Graves' hyperthyroidism.

The V and J genes are TRBV29-1 and TRBJ1-5, with 7 bases matching TRBD1. J gave up 11 bases and V 4 bases, and 8 bases lay outside the gene matches. This CDR3 contains 12 residues. Germline V gene sequence: CDR1 SQVTM, CDR2 ANQGSEA. CDR3: CSVGWTGQTQHF. The CDR3 DNA reads as TGCAGCGTTGGGTGGACAGGACAGACCCAGCATTTT.

This chain connects TRBV7-8 to TRBJ1-2, with D possibly being TRBD1 (5 bases). The ends were cut back, 3 bases at V and 7 bases at J, with 18 bases in the middle. Germline V gene data show CDR1 as SGHVS and CDR2 as FQNEAQ. The CDR3 consists of 15 residues. The CDR3 reads CASSLARTGDSGYTF. The CDR3 nucleotides are TGTGCCAGCAGCTTGGCCCGGACGGGGGATAGTGGCTACACCTTC. Using reference TRBV7-8 and TRBJ1-2 for the parts outside the CDR3, the full variable domain is GAGVSQSPRYKVAKRGQDVALRCDPISGHVSLFWYQQALGQGPEFLTYFQNEAQLDKSGLPSDRFFAERPEGSVSTLKIQRTQQEDSAVYLCASSLARTGDSGYTFGSGTRLTVV.

This clonotype was counted only a few times. The rearrangement joins TRBV7-6 to TRBJ1-2; tentatively, D is TRBD1 (5 bases). V lost 6 bases to trimming and J lost 4 bases, with 15 bases between them. There are 14 residues in the CDR3. Germline lookup yields CDR1 SGHVS and CDR2 FNYEAQ. The CDR3 loop reads CASRDPDRAYGYTF. The CDR3 nucleotides are TGTGCCAGCAGAGACCCCGACAGAGCCTATGGCTACACCTTC.

This clonotype was detected once. An end of the junction does not agree with germline; a read error may underlie this. The chain couples TRBV11-3 to TRBJ1-6; D not resolved. The CDR3 covers 14 residues. Germline CDR1 reads SGHNT; CDR2 reads YENEEA. The DNA for the CDR3 is TGCGCCAGCAGCCAAGATGTGAGGGTGTCACCCCTCCACTTT. It translates to CASSQDVRVSPLHF.

This clonotype was counted only a few times. V gene TRBV19 combines with J gene TRBJ2-5; TRBD1 matches at 12 bases. This CDR3 region has 15 residues. Germline V gene sequence: CDR1 LNHDA, CDR2 SQIVND (reference sequence). V shed 4 bases and J 6 bases; nucleotides not matched to a gene: 6. The CDR3 protein is CASSRDRGHLKTQYF. For the CDR3, the DNA is TGTGCCAGTAGTAGGGACAGGGGGCATTTGAAGACCCAGTACTTC.

This chain connects TRBV18 to TRBJ1-2; D not certain. CDR3 length equals 14 residues. The ends were cut back, 1 base at V and 3 bases at J, with 9 bases in the middle. CDR1 and CDR2 from the germline V gene are KGHSH and LQKENI. The CDR3 DNA reads as TGTGCCAGCTCACCACAATATGGAGACTATGGCTACACCTTC. Its protein is CASSPQYGDYGYTF.

This clonotype has at least ten counts. V and J are TRBV20-1 and TRBJ1-2; D is unresolved. The CDR3 covers 11 residues. The germline V gene has CDR1 DFQATT and CDR2 SNEGSKA (reference sequence). The V and J ends lost 3 bases and 2 bases respectively, with 4 bases between them. As DNA, the CDR3 is TGCAGTGCTAGGGAAAACTATGGCTACACCTTC. It is translated as CSARENYGYTF.

This rearrangement joins TRBV14 to TRBJ1-4; D call uncertain. Trimming took off 7 bases at V and 5 bases at J, with 17 bases between the two ends. Germline V gene lookup returns CDR1 SGHDN and CDR2 FVKESK. The CDR3 totals 15 residues. The CDR3 DNA reads TGTGCCAGCACCCTCGGAGGCACGGCAAATGAAAAACTGTTTTTT. Its protein product is CASTLGGTANEKLFF. The whole variable domain, remainder taken from reference TRBV14 and TRBJ1-4, is EAGVTQFPSHSVIEKGQTVTLRCDPISGHDNLYWYRRVMGKEIKFLLHFVKESKQDESGMPNNRFLAERTGGTYSTLKVQPAELEDSGVYFCASTLGGTANEKLFFGSGTQLSVL.

V gene TRBV10-3 combines with J gene TRBJ2-5; D may match TRBD1 or TRBD2 (6 bases each). Trimming shortened V by 4 bases and J by 7 bases, and 16 bases separated the two germline ends. This CDR3 comprises 14 residues. Germline assignment: CDR1 ENHRY and CDR2 SYGVKD. The CDR3, as DNA: TGTGCCATCAGTGCCTCGGGGGCAGGTGGGACCCAGTACTTC. Its translation: CAISASGAGGTQYF.

In nucleotides, the CDR3 is TGCGCCAGCAGCCAAGATCGTGGGACAGGGGGTCGATCACCCCTCCACTTT. Its protein is CASSQDRGTGGRSPLHF. This rearrangement joins TRBV5-1 to TRBJ1-6; the match to TRBD1 covers 11 bases. The length of the CDR3 is 17 residues. The germline gives CDR1 SGHRS, CDR2 YFSETQ. V dropped 4 bases and J dropped 10; count of bases not matched to a gene: 13.

This clonotype showed up just a few times. The chain joins TRBV20-1 to TRBJ1-3; D is uncertain. This CDR3 has 14 residues. Trimming took off 4 bases at V and 0 bases at J, with 10 bases between the two ends. Looked up from germline, CDR1 is DFQATT and CDR2 is SNEGSKA (reference sequence). This CDR3 is CSATTSYSGNTIYF. Here the CDR3 DNA reads TGCAGTGCTACTACATCGTACTCTGGAAACACCATATATTTT.

There are a few counts of this clonotype. For the CDR3, the DNA is TGCAGCGTTGAATCCGGTTCTCCAGGTGGCTACACCTTC. This sequence encodes CSVESGSPGGYTF. The chain employs TRBV29-1 and TRBJ1-2; no clear D gene. Trimming left V 2 bases short and J 7 bases short, with 14 bases between. Germline V gene data show CDR1 as SQVTM and CDR2 as ANQGSEA. CDR3 size: 13 residues.

The chain combines TRBV2 with TRBJ2-5, with D possibly matching TRBD1 (5 bases). Germline V gene lookup returns CDR1 SNHLY and CDR2 FYNNEI. This CDR3 spans 15 amino acids. V was pared by 6 bases and J by 9 bases, with 23 bases between. As DNA, the CDR3 is TGTGCCAGCAGCCCCACAGGTTCCCGGAGAGTGGCCCAGTACTTC. Translated: CASSPTGSRRVAQYF.

In this sample, this clonotype turned up once. With a much larger clone just one base away, this may be a read error. CDR3 in DNA: TGTGCCAGCAGTGAGAGGTCCACCTACGAGCAGTACTTC. Protein: CASSERSTYEQYF. This rearrangement joins TRBV6-1 to TRBJ2-7; no definite D call. The length of the CDR3 is 13 residues. Germline CDR1 MNHNS, CDR2 SASEGT. The V and J ends lost 3 bases and 2 bases respectively, with 8 bases between them.

The chain employs TRBV29-1 and TRBJ2-7, with D perhaps TRBD2 (6 bases). Germline V gene data show CDR1 as SQVTM and CDR2 as ANQGSEA. The ends were cut back, 6 bases at V and 0 bases at J, with 15 bases in the middle. CDR3 length: 14 residues. For the CDR3, the DNA is TGCAGCGTCGCAGATGGGGGGATCTCCTACGAGCAGTACTTC. Translating gives CSVADGGISYEQYF.

V gene TRBV9 combines with J gene TRBJ1-1; D is unresolved. The germline CDR1 and CDR2 sequences are SGDLS and YYNGEE. Trimming removed 3 bases at V and 0 bases at J, with 9 bases between. The CDR3 runs 14 residues. The CDR3 sequence: CASSGVNLNTEAFF. The CDR3 coding sequence is TGTGCCAGCAGCGGTGTAAATTTGAACACTGAAGCTTTCTTT.

The gene calls are TRBV24-1 and TRBJ2-2; weak D call: TRBD2 (6 bases). Per the germline V gene, CDR1 is KGHDR and CDR2 is SFDVKD. V lost 3 bases and J lost 2, with 18 bases in between. The CDR3 consists of 18 residues. CDR3 DNA sequence: TGTGCCACCAGTGATAGGACAACCGGACTATTCAACACCGGGGAGCTGTTTTTT. This sequence encodes CATSDRTTGLFNTGELFF.

Details on this clonotype: An end of the junction differs from the germline gene, which may be a read error. V and J are TRBV2 and TRBJ1-2; D remains ambiguous. This CDR3 comprises 13 residues. CDR1 is SNHLY and CDR2 is FYNNEI in the germline V gene. CDR3 sequence: CASSVVGRGGCTF. The CDR3 coding sequence is TGTGCCAGCAGTGTGGTAGGGCGGGGAGGCTGCACCTTC.

The table lists this clonotype with many counts. The chain employs TRBV25-1 and TRBJ2-5, with D tentatively TRBD1 (7 bases). CDR1 is MGHDK, CDR2 SYGVNS, per germline. V lost 1 base, J lost 9 bases, and 15 bases lay in between. This CDR3 has 14 amino acids. The CDR3 nucleotides read TGTGCCAGCAGTGAATGGGGCAGGGGGAGGTCCCAGTACTTC. Translated: CASSEWGRGRSQYF.